Listed below are T cell receptor beta chains from one sample, sequenced in a study of blood T cells in healthy people across ages. Via MiXCR, TCRdb re-called the 5' RACE reads, giving one row per CDR3 protein. The sample has some 1.5 million distinct CDR3 sequences, about 45% seen once. Material: blood. The source of these receptors is a woman between 18 and 29 years old in good health. The CDR3 runs from the conserved cysteine through the conserved F or W. Fields, in order: V gene, clone size, D gene, J gene, CDR3 DNA, CDR3 protein. D genes are given only for firm matches. A clone size is listed for some rows: how often the clone was seen (once, few, many), or a class if it is expanded.

>TRBV20-1|few|TRBD1|TRBJ1-1
TGCAGTTCATATCGGACAGGGAACACTGAAGCTTTCTTT
CSSYRTGNTEAFF
>TRBV29-1|few|TRBD2|TRBJ2-3
TGCAGCGTTGAAGACTGGGGACTAGGGACAGATACGCAGTATTTT
CSVEDWGLGTDTQYF
>TRBV4-1|many|-|TRBJ2-4
TGCGCCAGCAGCCAACTACTAGGACACGGAGATCCGTACTTC
CASSQLLGHGDPYF
>TRBV4-3|few|-|TRBJ1-2
TGCGCCAGCAGCGGCCGCGGAGGTGTAAACCAATTTGGCTACACCTTC
CASSGRGGVNQFGYTF
>TRBV20-1|medium-sized|-|TRBJ2-1
TGCAGTGCTAGAGTAGGGGACAATGAGCAGTTCTTC
CSARVGDNEQFF
>TRBV5-6|few|-|TRBJ2-1
TGTGCCAGCAGCTTAGTCCGGGGGATTGAGCAGTTCTTC
CASSLVRGIEQFF
>TRBV20-1|once|TRBD2|TRBJ2-1
TGCAGTGCTGCGGGAGTCACCTACAATGAGCAGTTCTTC
CSAAGVTYNEQFF
>TRBV10-3|-|-|TRBJ2-7
TGTGCCATCAGTGACGAGAAGGTGGGCTACGAGCAGTACTTC
CAISDEKVGYEQYF
>TRBV7-9|-|-|TRBJ1-1
TGTGCCAGCAGCTTAGCGCACGGTTCAGGCACTGAAGCTTTCTTT
CASSLAHGSGTEAFF
>TRBV12-3/TRBV12-4|-|TRBD2|TRBJ2-7
TGTGCCAGCAGTGATAGCGGGAGGCAGTCCCACGAGCAGTACTTC
CASSDSGRQSHEQYF
>TRBV27|few|-|TRBJ2-1
TGTGCCAGCAGCTCGGCCCTAGCGCGCAATGAGCAGTTCTTC
CASSSALARNEQFF
>TRBV12-3/TRBV12-4|many|-|TRBJ2-7
TGTGCCAGCAGTTTTGGCAGGACCTACGAGCAGTACTTC
CASSFGRTYEQYF
>TRBV6-5|-|-|TRBJ2-7
TGTGCCAGCAGTTACCGCCCAGGGGGGATTGAGCAGTACTTC
CASSYRPGGIEQYF
>TRBV12-3/TRBV12-4|-|-|TRBJ2-1
TGTGCCAGCAGTTTCCCCTTGTACGAGCAGTTCTTC
CASSFPLYEQFF
>TRBV20-1|-|-|TRBJ1-1
TGCAGTGCTAGAGACTGGGGGCGCGCGAACACTGAAGCTTTCTTT
CSARDWGRANTEAFF
>TRBV27|-|-|TRBJ2-7
TGTGCCAGCGGCCCCTTGGTTCACTCCTACGAGCAGTACTTC
CASGPLVHSYEQYF
>TRBV6-2/TRBV6-3|-|-|TRBJ1-1
TGTGCCAGCAGAACCGGGTCGCAACAAGCTTTCTTT
CASRTGSQQAFF
>TRBV19|few|-|TRBJ1-1
TGTGCCAGTAGTATGGGGAAGAACACTGAAGCTTTCTTT
CASSMGKNTEAFF